The 27 T cell receptor beta chains listed next were all sequenced from one sample in a study of blood T cell repertoires in COVID-19. TCRdb's copy holds only in-frame clones and misses some; the assay was immunoSEQ multiplex PCR. The sample gives about 170,000 clones, around nine tenths of which show up once; around 3.5% is in the top ten. Sequenced sample: peripheral blood. These receptors all stem from a man between 65 and 85 years old with acute or convalescent COVID-19.

The chain couples TRBV5-6 to TRBJ1-2; perhaps TRBD1 as D (5 bases). The CDR3 runs 14 residues. Looked up from germline, CDR1 is SGHDT and CDR2 is YYEEEE. V lost 3 bases, J lost 6 bases, and 15 bases lay in between. The CDR3 loop reads CASSWGDLEHGYTF. CDR3 DNA sequence: TGTGCCAGCAGCTGGGGGGACTTAGAGCATGGCTACACCTTC.

V gene TRBV28 combines with J gene TRBJ1-1; D gene uncertain. The CDR3 is 12 amino acids. Germline V gene sequence: CDR1 MDHEN, CDR2 SYDVKM. Trimming cost V 6 bases and J 9 bases, with 14 bases left between them. For the CDR3, the DNA is TGTGCCAGCAGAGCCGGACCGGGAAAAGCTTTCTTT. This sequence encodes CASRAGPGKAFF.

The rearrangement uses TRBV5-1 and TRBJ2-5, with 9 bases fitting TRBD1. CDR3 length equals 15 residues. Looked up from germline, CDR1 is SGHRS and CDR2 is YFSETQ. V shed 4 bases and J 5 bases; nucleotides not matched to a gene: 9. The CDR3 region is CASSIQQGAAETQYF. The CDR3 DNA reads as TGCGCCAGCAGCATCCAACAGGGGGCAGCGGAGACCCAGTACTTC.

This clone was found once. The chain recombines TRBV10-1 with TRBJ2-1, with 10 bases identical to TRBD1. Per the germline V gene, CDR1 is WNHNN and CDR2 is SYGVQD (reference sequence). The CDR3 length is 15 residues. The junction had 4 bases not matched to a gene; V was cut back by 6 bases and J by 2 bases. The CDR3 DNA is TGCGCCAGCAGCCCCGGGACAGGGGCCTACAATGAGCAGTTCTTC. Translated, it gives CASSPGTGAYNEQFF.

The rearrangement joins TRBV10-3 to TRBJ1-2; D unclear. CDR1 and CDR2 from the germline V gene are ENHRY and SYGVKD. V lost 0 bases and J lost 6, with 8 bases in between. The CDR3 loop spans 13 amino acids. This chain's CDR3 is CAISESVGDGYTF. CDR3 in DNA: TGTGCCATCAGTGAGTCGGTCGGGGATGGCTACACCTTC.

V and J are TRBV28 and TRBJ2-5; the D gene is possibly TRBD2 (10 bases). CDR1 is MDHEN, CDR2 SYDVKM, per germline. The V gene lost 9 bases and the J gene lost 5 bases, with 31 bases spanning the gap. The CDR3 totals 18 residues. As DNA, the CDR3 is TGTGCCAGATTCTCCGGGACAGGGAATAGCGGGAGGCGGGAGACCCAGTACTTC. This sequence encodes CARFSGTGNSGRRETQYF.

This rearrangement joins TRBV6-6 to TRBJ1-5; tentatively, D is TRBD1 (5 bases). Germline values: CDR1 MNHNY, CDR2 SVGAGI (reference sequence). V was shortened by 6 bases and J by 4 bases, with 7 bases between the two germline ends. The CDR3 runs 12 residues. The CDR3 reads CASRQANQPQHF. DNA for the CDR3: TGTGCCAGCAGACAGGCAAATCAGCCCCAGCATTTT.

A few counts support this clone. This rearrangement joins TRBV28 to TRBJ1-2; 9 nucleotides match TRBD1. Per germline, CDR1 MDHEN and CDR2 SYDVKM. The junction had 8 bases not matched to a gene; V was cut back by 3 bases and J by 9 bases. The CDR3 totals 14 residues. As DNA, the CDR3 is TGTGCCAGCAGTTTCCTGGACAGGGGTCCGCGCTACACCTTC. It specifies CASSFLDRGPRYTF.

V usage is TRBV11-2 and J usage is TRBJ1-3, with unresolved D. V lost 2 bases and J lost 8, with 7 bases in between. Looked up from germline, CDR1 is SGHAT and CDR2 is FQNNGV. This CDR3 comprises 12 residues. This chain's CDR3 is CASSLTRDTIYF. In nucleotides, the CDR3 is TGTGCCAGCAGCTTAACGAGGGACACCATATATTTT.

The chain has TRBV9 and TRBJ2-7; TRBD2 agrees at 15 bases. V was pared by 0 bases and J by 0 bases, with 1 base of the junction left unmatched. The CDR3 runs 17 residues. Germline assignment: CDR1 SGDLS and CDR2 YYNGEE. The CDR3 reads CASSVGTSGRASYEQYF. The CDR3 DNA follows: TGTGCCAGCAGCGTAGGGACTAGCGGGAGGGCCTCCTACGAGCAGTACTTC.

This chain uses TRBV3-1 (or the pseudogene TRBV3-2) with TRBJ2-5, with D tentatively TRBD1 (6 bases). The CDR3 sequence is 15 residues long. Trimming took off 0 bases at V and 7 bases at J, with 15 bases between the two ends. CDR1 and CDR2 (germline): LGHDT, YNNKEL (reference sequence). The CDR3 DNA sequence: TGTGCCAGCAGCCAAGATATGTACAGGGTGGGGACCCAGTACTTC. Translation gives CASSQDMYRVGTQYF.

V gene TRBV10-3 combines with J gene TRBJ2-1; 8 bases agree with TRBD1. This CDR3 is built from 14 residues. Per germline, CDR1 ENHRY and CDR2 SYGVKD. V lost 11 bases and J lost 0; bases outside the gene matches: 6. CDR3 coding DNA: TGTGCCTCAAGGGACAGGCTCTCCTACAATGAGCAGTTCTTC. Protein sequence: CASRDRLSYNEQFF.

This sequence joins TRBV28 and TRBJ1-1; 9 bases map to TRBD1. The germline V gene encodes CDR1 MDHEN and CDR2 SYDVKM. CDR3 length equals 15 residues. J lost 6 bases, V lost 6 bases, and 11 bases had no gene match. Written as DNA, the CDR3 is TGTGCCAGCAGCTCATCCGGGACAGGGTTCGCTGAAGCTTTCTTT. Encoded protein: CASSSSGTGFAEAFF. Drawing the rest from reference TRBV28 and TRBJ1-1, the complete variable domain is DVKVTQSSRYLVKRTGEKVFLECVQDMDHENMFWYRQDPGLGLRLIYFSYDVKMKEKGDIPEGYSVSREKKERFSLILESASTNQTSMYLCASSSSGTGFAEAFFGQGTRLTVV.

The rearrangement uses TRBV5-4 and TRBJ1-2; D gene uncertain. The germline V gene has CDR1 SGHNT and CDR2 YYREEE (reference sequence). The V and J ends lost 4 bases and 4 bases respectively, with 20 bases between them. The CDR3 has 16 residues. The CDR3 here is CASSQGRERPPYGYTF. Here the CDR3 DNA reads TGTGCCAGCAGCCAAGGGAGGGAGAGGCCTCCCTATGGCTACACCTTC.

The chain combines TRBV6-1 with TRBJ2-7; D is uncertain. CDR3 length: 14 residues. CDR1 and CDR2 (germline): MNHNS, SASEGT. Deletions cut 2 bases from V and 4 bases from J, with 12 bases between. CDR3 bases: TGTGCCAGCAGTGAAATGAGCGCAGATTACGAGCAGTACTTC. This translates into CASSEMSADYEQYF.

Notes on this clone: One junction end does not reproduce the germline sequence, and a read error may be involved. Other DNA variants within this sample encode the same CDR3. The rearrangement links TRBV6-2 or TRBV6-3 to TRBJ2-7, with TRBD2 identical over 11 bases. The length of the CDR3 is 16 residues. The germline V gene has CDR1 MNHEY and CDR2 SVGEGT. The CDR3 nucleotides read TGTGCCAGCAGCCCTAGCGGGGGGCATCTGCTTTACGAGCAATACTTC. Amino acids: CASSPSGGHLLYEQYF.

The rearrangement uses TRBV10-1 and TRBJ2-1; maybe TRBD1 (5 bases). Trimming removed 3 bases from V and 3 bases from J, with 12 bases in between. The CDR3 is 15 amino acids. Germline CDR1 and CDR2: WNHNN and SYGVQD (reference sequence). CDR3 bases: TGCGCCAGCAGTGAACGGCAGGGTCTCTACAATGAGCAGTTCTTC. Translating gives CASSERQGLYNEQFF.

This clone has a handful of counts. This rearrangement joins TRBV7-3 to TRBJ2-5; TRBD1 agrees at 7 bases. Germline trimming cut 3 bases from V and 5 bases from J; bases unmatched to any gene: 9. This CDR3 region has 15 residues. Germline assignment: CDR1 SGHTA and CDR2 FQGTGA. The CDR3 DNA is TGTGCCAGCAGCTTTCAAGGGGGCGAGGGGGAGACCCAGTACTTC. Translation gives CASSFQGGEGETQYF.

The genes are TRBV10-1 and TRBJ1-6; TRBD1 agrees at 8 bases. Germline CDR1 WNHNN, CDR2 SYGVQD (reference sequence). V shed 8 bases and J 5 bases; nucleotides not matched to a gene: 5. The CDR3 contains 14 residues. CDR3 bases: TGCGCCAGCGGCGGACAGGGTCATAATTCACCCCTCCACTTT. Amino acids: CASGGQGHNSPLHF.

The chain links TRBV5-1 to TRBJ1-4; D gene ambiguous. V was clipped by 1 base and J by 3 bases, with 19 bases between them. Germline CDR1 and CDR2: SGHRS and YFSETQ. This CDR3 is 18 amino acids long. In nucleotides, the CDR3 is TGCGCCAGCAGCTTGTTTCGCGAGGGTAAGACGGCTAATGAAAAACTGTTTTTT. Residues: CASSLFREGKTANEKLFF. The variable domain in full, with the rest retrieved from reference TRBV5-1 and TRBJ1-4, is KAGVTQTPRYLIKTRGQQVTLSCSPISGHRSVSWYQQTPGQGLQFLFEYFSETQRNKGNFPGRFSGRQFSNSRSEMNVSTLELGDSALYLCASSLFREGKTANEKLFFGSGTQLSVL.

The CDR3 here is CASSFIEGGSYEQYF. DNA of the CDR3: TGTGCCAGCAGTTTTATCGAAGGGGGCTCCTACGAGCAGTACTTC. This chain connects TRBV6-2 or TRBV6-3 to TRBJ2-7; D is perhaps TRBD1 (6 bases). This CDR3 comprises 15 residues. V was trimmed by 4 bases and J by 0 bases, leaving 13 bases between them. Germline V gene lookup returns CDR1 MNHEY and CDR2 SVGEGT.

This clone was picked up one time. The CDR3 protein is CASSQMARAGGQYEQYF. The CDR3 nucleotides are TGTGCCAGCAGCCAAATGGCTCGAGCGGGGGGGCAGTACGAGCAGTACTTC. V usage is TRBV4-2 and J usage is TRBJ2-7; the match to TRBD2 covers 10 bases. V lost 2 bases and J lost 4; bases outside the gene matches: 11. The CDR3 is 17 residues long. Germline-derived CDR1 and CDR2 are LGHNA and YNFKEQ.

The genes are TRBV5-1 and TRBJ2-7, with D possibly TRBD1 on 6 matching bases. The germline gives CDR1 SGHRS, CDR2 YFSETQ. CDR3 size: 14 residues. The V end lost 0 bases, the J end lost 2 bases, and 9 bases lay between the germline ends. CDR3 loop: CASSLADSTYEQYF. The CDR3 coding sequence is TGCGCCAGCAGCTTGGCGGACAGTACCTACGAGCAGTACTTC. Full variable domain (rest looked up from reference TRBV5-1 and TRBJ2-7): KAGVTQTPRYLIKTRGQQVTLSCSPISGHRSVSWYQQTPGQGLQFLFEYFSETQRNKGNFPGRFSGRQFSNSRSEMNVSTLELGDSALYLCASSLADSTYEQYFGPGTRLTVT.

The chain joins TRBV28 to TRBJ1-2; TRBD1 agrees at 9 bases. The CDR3 has 14 amino acids. Germline V gives CDR1 MDHEN, CDR2 SYDVKM. The V segment lost 2 bases and the J segment 6 bases; nucleotides outside the gene matches: 4. The CDR3 region is CASSLPQGANGYTF. CDR3 in DNA: TGTGCCAGCAGTTTACCACAGGGGGCGAATGGCTACACCTTC.

CDR3: CASSAGFPGNTIYF. CDR3 DNA sequence: TGTGCCAGCAGTGCGGGGTTCCCTGGAAACACCATATATTTT. This chain uses TRBV9 with TRBJ1-3; D gene ambiguous. The CDR3 sequence is 14 residues long. Looked up from germline, CDR1 is SGDLS and CDR2 is YYNGEE. V gave up 5 bases and J gave up 2 bases, with 11 bases separating them.

The chain carries TRBV4-2 and TRBJ1-4; D gene uncertain. Germline assignment: CDR1 LGHNA and CDR2 YNFKEQ. Between the trimmed V and J ends, which lost 1 base and 6 bases, there was a span of 12 bases. The CDR3 totals 15 residues. The CDR3 nucleotides read TGTGCCAGCAGCCAAGGGCTTCGGGAGGATGAAAAACTGTTTTTT. Its protein is CASSQGLREDEKLFF.

The genes are TRBV24-1 and TRBJ1-5; TRBD1 is a possible D gene (6 bases). V was shortened by 3 bases and J by 2 bases, with 10 bases between the two germline ends. The CDR3 is 15 residues long. Per the germline V gene, CDR1 is KGHDR and CDR2 is SFDVKD. CDR3 in DNA: TGTGCCACCAGTGATGCCGCAGGGGGCAATCAGCCCCAGCATTTT. This translates into CATSDAAGGNQPQHF.